The source of this TCR beta chain is a study of T-cell reconstitution after alpha-beta-depleted transplantation in children. Study outcomes and limitations: The study traced high day-60 TCRbeta diversity in some patients to surviving recipient T cells and thymic progenitors. The study reportedly traced alpha-beta T cells about two months after transplant to several hundred expanded graft clones. One year after transplant, T-cell counts and diversity came mostly from newly produced T cells.

This clonotype was found once. Its target is not known. This CDR3 has 14 amino acids. Trimming removed 4 bases at V and 5 bases at J, with 11 bases between. The germline gives CDR1 LGHNA, CDR2 YSLEER. TCRbeta library construction was performed incorporating unique molecular identifiers. TCRdb analysed the PCR reads with MiXCR anew, one entry per CDR3 protein. The table has approximately 980,000 distinct CDR3 sequences, around 30% seen once. The V call is TRBV4-3, the J call TRBJ2-2; D gene unclear. Sequencing used PBMCs, mostly from graft donor cells, obtained 360 days after TCRalphabeta/CD19-depleted stem cell transplant. This TCR was recovered from a boy younger than two who had a stem cell transplant for SCID, so the T cells may come from the graft donor. In DNA, the CDR3 is TGCGCCAGCAGCCGAAGGAAAGGGACCGGGGAGCTGTTTTTT. Translation gives CASSRRKGTGELFF.